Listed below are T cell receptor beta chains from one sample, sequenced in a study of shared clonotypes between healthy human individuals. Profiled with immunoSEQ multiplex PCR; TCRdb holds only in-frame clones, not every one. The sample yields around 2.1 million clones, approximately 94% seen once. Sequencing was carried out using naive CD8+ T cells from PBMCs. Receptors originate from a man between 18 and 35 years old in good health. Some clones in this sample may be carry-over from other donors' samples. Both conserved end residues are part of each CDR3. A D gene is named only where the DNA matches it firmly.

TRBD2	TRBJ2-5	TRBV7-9	CASTITPGGSEQYF
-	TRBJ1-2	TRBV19	CASSPELGSVYGYTF
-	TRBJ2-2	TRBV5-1	CASSLERGIYTGELFF
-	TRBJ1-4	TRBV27	CASSPRDTAWEKLFF
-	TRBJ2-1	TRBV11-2	CASSNTEYNEQFF
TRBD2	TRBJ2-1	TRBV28	CASAPPRGGRNEQFF
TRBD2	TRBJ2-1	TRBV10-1	CASSATGGSYNEQFF
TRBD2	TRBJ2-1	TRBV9	CASSVVSGKTYNEQFF
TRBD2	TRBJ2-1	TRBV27	CASGYTGTSGDHYNEQFF
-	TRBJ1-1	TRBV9	CASRGLQGTEAFF
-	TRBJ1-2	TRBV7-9	CASSSILTRGYTF
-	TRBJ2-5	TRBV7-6	CASSPTARQETQYF
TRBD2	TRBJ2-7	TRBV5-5	CASSLEPGGIYEQYF
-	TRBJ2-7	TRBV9	CASSPLSRSPYYEQYF
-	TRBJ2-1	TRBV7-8	CASSLEYFGDYNEQFF
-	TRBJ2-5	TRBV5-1	CASSLGPDQETQYF